The 20 T cell receptor beta chains in this list originate from one sample, sequenced in a study of blood T cell repertoires in COVID-19. Sequencing was performed with immunoSEQ multiplex PCR; in TCRdb, only in-frame clones are kept and a portion is missing. The data hold approximately 90,000 clones, with 70% to 85% observed a single time. The sample taken for sequencing was peripheral blood. These receptors all come from a man between 65 and 80 years old with acute or convalescent COVID-19.

In its sample, this clone was seen a few times. J is TRBJ1-5 and V is TRBV4-1; tentatively, D is TRBD1 (5 bases). The CDR3 covers 16 residues. Deletions cut 0 bases from V and 5 bases from J, with 14 bases between. The germline V gene has CDR1 MGHRA and CDR2 YSYEKL. The CDR3 is CASSQEGQGFDQPQHF. In nucleotides, the CDR3 is TGCGCCAGCAGCCAAGAGGGGCAGGGCTTTGATCAGCCCCAGCATTTT.

V is TRBV2 and J is TRBJ2-3, with 11 bases lining up with TRBD2. The V segment lost 6 bases and the J segment 2 bases; nucleotides outside the gene matches: 7. Germline CDR1 is SNHLY and CDR2 is FYNNEI. The CDR3 is 16 residues long. CDR3 coding DNA: TGTGCCAGCAGGTTTAGCGGGGGGGGAAACACAGATACGCAGTATTTT. Translation: CASRFSGGGNTDTQYF.

This clone has only a few counts. The J gene is TRBJ2-1, the V gene TRBV4-1, with unresolved D. The germline V and J ends were trimmed by 2 bases and 8 bases, with 10 bases remaining between them. CDR1 and CDR2 (germline): MGHRA, YSYEKL. This CDR3 region has 13 residues. This chain's CDR3 is CASSQQARDEQFF. The CDR3 coding sequence is TGCGCCAGCAGCCAACAGGCTCGTGATGAGCAGTTCTTC.

This clone appeared once. The chain combines TRBV10-3 with TRBJ2-1; no clear D gene. Per the germline V gene, CDR1 is ENHRY and CDR2 is SYGVKD. The CDR3 contains 13 residues. V dropped 6 bases and J dropped 1 base, with 7 bases sitting between them. The CDR3 nucleotides read TGTGCCATCAGGGCGGTTTCCTACAATGAGCAGTTCTTC. Encoded protein: CAIRAVSYNEQFF.

This sequence joins TRBV5-1 and TRBJ1-4, with D possibly being TRBD1 (5 bases). The CDR3 is made up of 14 amino acids. CDR1 SGHRS and CDR2 YFSETQ come from the germline V gene. V shed 5 bases and J shed 6 bases, with 14 bases lying between them. The CDR3 region is CASSANGGDEKLFF. The CDR3, as DNA: TGCGCCAGCAGTGCCAATGGGGGGGATGAAAAACTGTTTTTT.

This rearrangement joins TRBV4-1 to TRBJ2-5, with unresolved D. The CDR3 contains 15 residues. Germline CDR1 and CDR2: MGHRA and YSYEKL. The germline V and J ends were trimmed by 1 base and 0 bases, with 9 bases remaining between them. DNA of the CDR3: TGCGCCAGCAGCCAAGTCGTCTCGTACCAAGAGACCCAGTACTTC. This sequence encodes CASSQVVSYQETQYF.

The V gene is TRBV27, the J gene TRBJ1-5, with 10 nucleotides matching TRBD1. The CDR3 spans 16 residues. The J segment lost 0 bases and the V segment lost 6 bases, leaving 5 bases of the junction unmatched. Germline V gives CDR1 MNHEY, CDR2 SMNVEV (reference sequence). This CDR3 reads CASRGTGATSNQPQHF. CDR3 DNA sequence: TGTGCCAGCAGAGGGACAGGGGCGACTAGCAATCAGCCCCAGCATTTT.

This chain connects TRBV24-1 to TRBJ2-2; 8 positions agree with TRBD1. The junction had 7 bases not matched to a gene; V was cut back by 2 bases and J by 0 bases. CDR1 is KGHDR, CDR2 SFDVKD, per germline. The CDR3 has 18 residues. In DNA, the CDR3 is TGTGCCACCAGTGATTCGCTACCGGGACAGGCGAACACCGGGGAGCTGTTTTTT. Residues: CATSDSLPGQANTGELFF.

The chain combines TRBV19 with TRBJ2-1; a possible D gene is TRBD2 (5 bases). The CDR3 runs to 15 residues. Trimming removed 5 bases at V and 0 bases at J, with 11 bases between. CDR1 is LNHDA, CDR2 SQIVND, per germline (reference sequence). The CDR3, as DNA: TGTGCCAGTAGTGCGAGCGGCCTCTCCTACAATGAGCAGTTCTTC. This sequence encodes CASSASGLSYNEQFF. Full variable domain (remainder filled in from reference TRBV19 and TRBJ2-1): DGGITQSPKYLFRKEGQNVTLSCEQNLNHDAMYWYRQDPGQGLRLIYYSQIVNDFQKGDIAEGYSVSREKKESFPLTVTSAQKNPTAFYLCASSASGLSYNEQFFGPGTRLTVL.

V is TRBV28 and J is TRBJ1-1; D not resolved. The CDR3 covers 13 residues. V shed 7 bases and J shed 0 bases, with 9 bases lying between them. The V gene's germline CDR1 is MDHEN and CDR2 SYDVKM. The CDR3 is CASTGYMNTEAFF. The CDR3, as DNA: TGTGCCAGCACAGGCTATATGAACACTGAAGCTTTCTTT.

This rearrangement joins TRBV3-1 (or the pseudogene TRBV3-2) to TRBJ1-4; D is possibly TRBD1 (6 bases). The germline V gene encodes CDR1 LGHDT and CDR2 YNNKEL (reference sequence). With 2 bases removed from V and 2 bases from J, the gap between germline ends came to 12 bases. The CDR3 totals 16 residues. For the CDR3, the DNA is TGTGCCAGCAGCCAAAGATTTGGGGGCACTAATGAAAAACTGTTTTTT. It is translated as CASSQRFGGTNEKLFF.

This chain joins TRBV14 and TRBJ1-1, with D possibly being TRBD1 (5 bases). Trimming removed 5 bases at V and 10 bases at J, with 17 bases between. Germline V gives CDR1 SGHDN, CDR2 FVKESK. The CDR3 has 13 residues. CDR3 in amino acids: CASSEAVGVGAFF. CDR3 coding DNA: TGTGCCAGCAGCGAAGCGGTAGGGGTAGGAGCTTTCTTT.

This sequence joins TRBV3-1 (or the pseudogene TRBV3-2) and TRBJ2-7, with 9 bases aligning to TRBD1. Germline values: CDR1 LGHDT, CDR2 YNNKEL (reference sequence). The ends lost 7 bases at V and 5 bases at J; junction bases unmatched: 9. This CDR3 contains 14 residues. CDR3 nucleotide sequence: TGTGCCAGCATGCCGTGGGACAGGGAGGACGAGCAGTACTTC. The encoded protein is CASMPWDREDEQYF.

This rearrangement joins TRBV19 to TRBJ1-2; the match to TRBD1 covers 7 bases. Losses at the gene ends were 0 bases for V and 3 bases for J; bases not matched to a gene: 1. Germline V lookup: CDR1 LNHDA, CDR2 SQIVND (reference sequence). The CDR3 runs to 14 residues. The CDR3 region is CASSIEQGYYGYTF. Here the CDR3 DNA reads TGTGCCAGTAGTATAGAACAGGGGTACTATGGCTACACCTTC.

This rearrangement joins TRBV3-1 (or the pseudogene TRBV3-2) to TRBJ1-3; D is possibly TRBD1 (5 bases). V lost 2 bases and J 1 base, leaving 6 bases between the germline ends. The CDR3 covers 14 residues. The germline CDR1 and CDR2 sequences are LGHDT and YNNKEL (reference sequence). In DNA form, the CDR3 reads TGTGCCAGCAGCCAATCAGGGTCTGGAAACACCATATATTTT. Protein sequence: CASSQSGSGNTIYF.

The CDR3 region has the DNA TGCGCCAGCAGCCCCCTTGCGGGCGCAGATACGCAGTATTTT. It specifies CASSPLAGADTQYF. The chain combines TRBV5-1 with TRBJ2-3, with D maybe TRBD2 (5 bases). V was clipped by 4 bases and J by 4 bases, with 13 bases between them. CDR1 and CDR2 from the germline V gene are SGHRS and YFSETQ. The CDR3 runs 14 residues.

V and J are TRBV29-1 and TRBJ1-2, with 9 nucleotides matching TRBD1. V lost 6 bases and J lost 7; bases outside the gene matches: 9. This CDR3 has 13 residues. Per the germline V gene, CDR1 is SQVTM and CDR2 is ANQGSEA. The CDR3 DNA reads TGCAGCGTCCTCGGGACAGGGCTGGGTGGCTACACCTTC. Encoded protein: CSVLGTGLGGYTF.

The chain recombines TRBV11-2 with TRBJ2-2, with D unresolved. The CDR3 covers 18 residues. Trimming removed 5 bases at V and 0 bases at J, with 19 bases between. CDR1 and CDR2 (germline): SGHAT, FQNNGV. This CDR3 reads CASSLRNRKNANTGELFF. In DNA, the CDR3 is TGTGCCAGCAGCCTACGAAATAGAAAGAACGCGAACACCGGGGAGCTGTTTTTT.

For the CDR3, the DNA is TGCGCCAGCAGCGCAGCAGGGACAGGAGCTGAAAAACTGTTTTTT. Encoded protein: CASSAAGTGAEKLFF. The chain joins TRBV4-1 to TRBJ1-4, with 8 bases fitting TRBD1. There are 15 residues in the CDR3. Germline values: CDR1 MGHRA, CDR2 YSYEKL. J was trimmed by 7 bases and V by 5 bases; bases with no gene match: 9.

The rearrangement uses TRBV10-2 and TRBJ1-2, with D possibly being TRBD1 (6 bases). This CDR3 is 12 amino acids long. Germline CDR1 WSHSY, CDR2 SAAADI. V gave up 3 bases and J gave up 4 bases, with 6 bases separating them. CDR3 loop: CASSEQGYGYTF. In DNA, the CDR3 is TGCGCCAGCAGTGAACAGGGCTATGGCTACACCTTC.